These 14 T cell receptor beta chains were all obtained from the same sample, sequenced in a study of cytomegalovirus exposure and HLA in healthy donors. PCR involved 60 Vbeta and 13 Jbeta primers. Profiled with immunoSEQ multiplex PCR; TCRdb holds only in-frame clones, not every one. Among roughly 95,000 clones listed, more than 75% were seen once. Sequences were obtained from PBMCs. Source of these receptors: a young man in good health and CMV-seropositive.

This clone was recorded only once. J is TRBJ1-6 and V is TRBV5-4; 7 nucleotides agree with TRBD1. CDR3 length: 15 amino acids. J gave up 6 bases and V 1 base, and 4 bases lay outside the gene matches. Germline values: CDR1 SGHNT, CDR2 YYREEE (reference sequence). The DNA for the CDR3 is TGTGCCAGCAGCTTGAGGCCAGGGGGTAATTCACCCCTCCACTTT. This codes for CASSLRPGGNSPLHF.

About this clone itself: The same CDR3 can be traced to other DNA sequences in this sample. V usage is TRBV27 and J usage is TRBJ1-4; 8 bases agree with TRBD1. V gave up 7 bases and J gave up 7 bases; unmatched junction bases: 11. Germline lookup yields CDR1 MNHEY and CDR2 SMNVEV (reference sequence). This CDR3 is built from 15 residues. CDR3 coding DNA: TGTGCCAGCAAAAAATTTTGGACAGGGTCTGAAAAACTGTTTTTT. Its translation: CASKKFWTGSEKLFF. Based on the CDR3 plus reference TRBV27 and TRBJ1-4, the full variable domain is EAQVTQNPRYLITVTGKKLTVTCSQNMNHEYMSWYRQDPGLGLRQIYYSMNVEVTDKGDVPEGYKVSRKEKRNFPLILESPSPNQTSLYFCASKKFWTGSEKLFFGSGTQLSVL.

This clone turned up a few times. For the CDR3, the DNA is TGTGCCAGCAGCTCCCGACAGGGGACAGATACGCAGTATTTT. It codes for CASSSRQGTDTQYF. J is TRBJ2-3 and V is TRBV5-4; 8 bases map to TRBD1. The germline gives CDR1 SGHNT, CDR2 YYREEE (reference sequence). The CDR3 consists of 14 residues. J was trimmed by 3 bases and V by 3 bases; bases with no gene match: 3.

V usage is TRBV7-2 and J usage is TRBJ1-1; TRBD1 matches at 7 bases. Germline V CDR1 and CDR2: SGHTA, FQGNSA. This CDR3 comprises 14 residues. With V trimmed by 4 bases and J by 2 bases, 4 bases remained unmatched. The CDR3 DNA is TGTGCCAGCAGCTCTCACAGGGGTAACACTGAAGCTTTCTTT. Residues: CASSSHRGNTEAFF.

The V and J genes are TRBV6-1 and TRBJ2-3, with 12 bases that match TRBD2. From germline, CDR1 is MNHNS and CDR2 SASEGT. The CDR3 length is 15 residues. With 2 bases clipped from V and 4 bases from J, the junction kept 1 base outside the gene matches. The CDR3 sequence: CASSELAGGPDTQYF. The CDR3 coding sequence is TGTGCCAGCAGTGAACTAGCGGGGGGGCCAGATACGCAGTATTTT.

The chain has TRBV28 and TRBJ1-1; TRBD1 agrees at 7 bases. V lost 5 bases and J lost 4; bases outside the gene matches: 1. CDR3 size: 12 residues. Germline-derived CDR1 and CDR2 are MDHEN and SYDVKM. The CDR3 reads CASSPGGTEAFF. In DNA form, the CDR3 reads TGTGCCAGCAGTCCAGGGGGCACTGAAGCTTTCTTT.

The CDR3 is CASSFYRANSPLHF. CDR3 bases: TGCGCCAGCAGCTTTTACAGGGCGAATTCACCCCTCCACTTT. This chain joins TRBV5-1 and TRBJ1-6, with D possibly TRBD1 on 6 matching bases. The germline V gene has CDR1 SGHRS and CDR2 YFSETQ. Trimming took 2 bases from V and 7 from J, leaving 10 bases between them. The CDR3 spans 14 residues.

The genes are TRBV14 and TRBJ1-1; D gene unclear. Germline CDR1 is SGHDN and CDR2 is FVKESK. This CDR3 contains 16 residues. Trimming pared 0 bases from V and 0 bases from J, leaving 11 bases between. The CDR3 spells CASSQDEGSMNTEAFF. Written as DNA, the CDR3 is TGTGCCAGCAGCCAAGACGAGGGTTCCATGAACACTGAAGCTTTCTTT.

This clone was seen a handful of times. This chain connects TRBV28 to TRBJ2-1, with TRBD1 matching over 10 bases. The CDR3 contains 18 residues. From germline, CDR1 is MDHEN and CDR2 SYDVKM. J was trimmed by 4 bases and V by 1 base; bases with no gene match: 10. The CDR3: CASSLFDPRDRGYNEQFF. The CDR3 DNA sequence: TGTGCCAGCAGTTTATTCGACCCACGGGACAGGGGTTACAATGAGCAGTTCTTC.

The chain has TRBV7-5 and TRBJ1-5; TRBD1 reflects the table's D call only, with no check against the DNA. TRBV7-5 is an annotated pseudogene. The CDR3 extends over 17 amino acids. The CDR3 region has the DNA TGTGCCAGAACCACATCAACTCCGGACAGGAGGGGGCAGCCCCAGCATTTT. Translated: CARTTSTPDRRGQPQHF.

The chain is built from TRBV18 and TRBJ1-2, with TRBD1 identical over 8 bases. The CDR3 extends over 16 amino acids. Unmatched junction bases numbered 10, after V lost 6 bases and J lost 1 base. Germline lookup yields CDR1 KGHSH and CDR2 LQKENI. CDR3 residues: CASSLPGTGYNYGYTF. The CDR3 coding sequence is TGTGCCAGCTCCCTCCCGGGGACAGGATATAACTATGGCTACACCTTC.

This chain connects TRBV28 to TRBJ2-3; D gene ambiguous. The CDR3 has 13 amino acids. Per the germline V gene, CDR1 is MDHEN and CDR2 is SYDVKM. The V end lost 5 bases, the J end lost 4 bases, and 10 bases lay between the germline ends. The CDR3 bases are TGTGCCAGCAGTCCCTTAGAGCCAGATACGCAGTATTTT. Encoded protein: CASSPLEPDTQYF.

This clone was seen a single time. The V and J genes are TRBV10-3 and TRBJ2-1, with 8 bases lining up with TRBD2. Germline trimming cut 8 bases from V and 9 bases from J; bases unmatched to any gene: 9. Germline V gene data show CDR1 as ENHRY and CDR2 as SYGVKD. The CDR3 length is 13 residues. CDR3: CAIGPGLEAEQFF. CDR3 in DNA: TGTGCCATCGGGCCGGGACTAGAAGCTGAGCAGTTCTTC.

This clone was seen only a few times. V gene TRBV10-3 combines with J gene TRBJ1-1; D not certain. This CDR3 region has 11 residues. Germline CDR1 is ENHRY and CDR2 is SYGVKD. Trimming took 7 bases from V and 7 from J, leaving 10 bases between them. CDR3 sequence: CAIKDGGEAFF. The CDR3 DNA reads as TGTGCCATCAAAGACGGCGGTGAAGCTTTCTTT.